The rows below give T cell receptor beta chains drawn from one sample of a study of blood T cell repertoires in COVID-19. The protocol was immunoSEQ multiplex PCR, while the TCRdb copy is restricted to in-frame clones and leaves out a portion. The sample carries around 52,000 clones, about nine tenths recorded once. The specimen was peripheral blood. The receptors shown here come from a woman over 75 with acute or convalescent COVID-19. Both conserved end residues are part of each CDR3. The D gene is left open where the match is weak. Not every row has a clone size; where given, it reads once, few, many or a size class.

clone size	D gene	V gene	J gene	CDR3 protein	CDR3 DNA
once	TRBD1	TRBV10-3	TRBJ2-2	CAISADRGSGELFF	TGTGCCATCAGTGCCGACAGGGGCTCCGGGGAGCTGTTTTTT
few	-	TRBV3-1/TRBV3-2	TRBJ1-2	CASSQKPRVYGYTF	TGTGCCAGCAGCCAGAAGCCACGGGTCTATGGCTACACCTTC
-	-	TRBV19	TRBJ1-3	CASNTRHSGNTIYF	TGTGCCAGTAATACGAGGCACTCTGGAAACACCATATATTTT
-	-	TRBV5-1	TRBJ2-5	CASSLAQGTQETQYF	TGCGCCAGCAGCTTGGCCCAGGGAACTCAAGAGACCCAGTACTTC
-	-	TRBV5-1	TRBJ2-6	CASSLQVSGANVLTF	TGCGCCAGCAGCTTACAGGTGTCTGGGGCCAACGTCCTGACTTTC
few	-	TRBV5-1	TRBJ2-2	CASSTRGQTANTGELFF	TGCGCCAGCAGCACGCGGGGTCAAACGGCGAACACCGGGGAGCTGTTTTTT
-	TRBD1	TRBV7-6	TRBJ1-6	CASSATRGPSSYNSPLHF	TGTGCCAGCAGCGCCACGAGGGGGCCGAGCTCCTATAATTCACCCCTCCACTTT
-	-	TRBV5-1	TRBJ2-3	CASSSAAHTDTQYF	TGCGCCAGCAGCTCCGCGGCACACACAGATACGCAGTATTTT
-	-	TRBV13	TRBJ1-6	CASSLGRFSSYNSPLHF	TGTGCCAGCAGCTTAGGTCGGTTTAGCTCCTATAATTCACCCCTCCACTTT
-	TRBD1	TRBV7-6	TRBJ1-1	CASSSRQGQDTEAFF	TGTGCCAGCAGCTCGAGACAGGGTCAGGACACTGAAGCTTTCTTT
-	-	TRBV11-2	TRBJ2-7	CASSFTQGLTAYEQYF	TGTGCCAGCAGCTTCACCCAGGGGCTCACTGCCTACGAGCAGTACTTC
-	-	TRBV29-1	TRBJ2-3	CSAALGDTQYF	TGCAGCGCCGCCCTTGGAGACACGCAGTATTTT
-	TRBD1	TRBV27	TRBJ2-1	CASRWDRGSNEQFF	TGTGCCAGCAGATGGGACAGGGGTAGCAATGAGCAGTTCTTC
-	TRBD1	TRBV5-1	TRBJ1-2	CASSLSVSGTGGGYGYTF	TGCGCCAGCAGCTTGTCTGTCTCCGGGACAGGGGGCGGATATGGCTACACCTTC
-	-	TRBV25-1	TRBJ1-3	CASSEQGRNGNTIYF	TGTGCCAGCAGTGAACAGGGGAGAAATGGAAACACCATATATTTT
-	-	TRBV4-1	TRBJ1-6	CASSQVLRGGYLHF	TGCGCCAGCAGCCAAGTCCTCAGGGGAGGGTACCTCCACTTT
once	TRBD1	TRBV10-2	TRBJ1-1	CASSDQQGVTEAFF	TGCGCCAGCAGTGATCAGCAGGGGGTCACTGAAGCTTTCTTT
-	-	TRBV7-6	TRBJ2-5	CASSPKQETQYF	TGTGCCAGCAGCCCCAAACAAGAGACCCAGTACTTC
-	TRBD1	TRBV27	TRBJ2-2	CASRQGPLNTGELFF	TGTGCCAGCCGACAGGGTCCCCTGAACACCGGGGAGCTGTTTTTT
-	TRBD1	TRBV4-2	TRBJ1-5	CASSQDLGGRGQPQHF	TGTGCCAGCAGCCAAGATTTAGGGGGCAGGGGTCAGCCCCAGCATTTT
-	-	TRBV5-1	TRBJ1-5	CASSLTGSNQPQHF	TGCGCCAGCAGCTTGACGGGTAGCAATCAGCCCCAGCATTTT
-	-	TRBV11-3	TRBJ2-2	CASSLTNTGELFF	TGTGCCAGCAGTCTAACGAACACCGGGGAGCTGTTTTTT
-	TRBD1	TRBV5-5	TRBJ1-5	CASSLRLLTGLGESNQPQHF	TGTGCCAGCAGCTTGCGCTTACTGACAGGGCTGGGAGAGAGCAATCAGCCCCAGCATTTT
once	TRBD2	TRBV11-2	TRBJ2-5	CASSLVTGGAVETQYF	TGTGCCAGCAGCTTAGTTACGGGGGGGGCCGTTGAGACCCAGTACTTC
-	TRBD1	TRBV2	TRBJ1-4	CASSEGQGANEKLFF	TGTGCCAGCAGTGAAGGACAGGGCGCGAATGAAAAACTGTTTTTT
-	-	TRBV2	TRBJ1-6	CASSVFQGVGSPLHF	TGTGCCAGCAGTGTTTTTCAGGGCGTAGGGTCACCCCTCCACTTT
-	-	TRBV9	TRBJ2-2	CASSPAGAEITGELFF	TGTGCCAGCAGCCCCGCGGGGGCCGAGATCACCGGGGAGCTGTTTTTT
-	-	TRBV6-6	TRBJ2-2	CATPRRHGANTGELFF	TGTGCCACCCCCCGGCGGCATGGTGCGAACACCGGGGAGCTGTTTTTT
-	-	TRBV2	TRBJ1-1	CASSDSWRDTEAFF	TGTGCCAGCAGTGATAGTTGGAGGGACACTGAAGCTTTCTTT
few	TRBD1	TRBV5-5	TRBJ2-5	CASSPGQGYQETQYF	TGTGCCAGCAGCCCGGGACAGGGGTACCAAGAGACCCAGTACTTC
-	TRBD1	TRBV27	TRBJ1-4	CASAGQGREKLFF	TGTGCCAGCGCCGGACAGGGAAGAGAAAAACTGTTTTTT
-	TRBD2	TRBV11-2	TRBJ2-3	CASSLFGASGGADTQYF	TGTGCCAGCAGCCTATTCGGGGCTAGCGGGGGGGCGGATACGCAGTATTTT
many	-	TRBV11-2	TRBJ2-1	CASSLDRRGNEQFF	TGTGCCAGCAGCTTAGATAGAAGAGGCAATGAGCAGTTCTTC
-	-	TRBV19	TRBJ1-1	CASSPSGGMNTEAFF	TGTGCCAGTAGTCCGTCGGGAGGGATGAACACTGAAGCTTTCTTT
-	TRBD1	TRBV5-1	TRBJ1-1	CASSSGQAQNTEAFF	TGCGCCAGCAGCTCGGGACAGGCGCAGAACACTGAAGCTTTCTTT
-	-	TRBV6-5	TRBJ1-2	CASSYELNYGYTF	TGTGCCAGCAGTTACGAGTTGAACTATGGCTACACCTTC
-	-	TRBV6-5	TRBJ1-1	CASLGGNTEAFF	TGTGCCAGCTTGGGGGGTAACACTGAAGCTTTCTTT
-	TRBD1	TRBV4-1	TRBJ2-3	CASSPTLFWGQGRSDTQYF	TGCGCCAGCAGCCCGACGCTCTTTTGGGGACAGGGGCGATCAGATACGCAGTATTTT
-	TRBD2	TRBV19	TRBJ2-2	CASSKWTSGGSGELFF	TGTGCCAGTAGTAAGTGGACTAGCGGGGGCAGCGGGGAGCTGTTTTTT
-	-	TRBV7-9	TRBJ2-2	CASSLTANTGELFF	TGTGCCAGCAGCTTAACAGCGAACACCGGGGAGCTGTTTTTT
-	-	TRBV3-1/TRBV3-2	TRBJ1-3	CASSPTGNSGNTIYF	TGTGCCAGCAGTCCCACCGGGAACTCTGGAAACACCATATATTTT
-	TRBD1	TRBV10-3	TRBJ2-2	CAINRGPNTGELFF	TGTGCCATCAACAGGGGACCGAACACCGGGGAGCTGTTTTTT